This TCR beta chain was sequenced during a study of T cells in Graves' hyperthyroidism and ophthalmopathy (dated by TCRdb to the late 2010s). For the study in its entirety: Peripheral blood samples were taken at the time of initial diagnosis, prior to any treatment. To identify distinguishing TCR V-J signatures, a discovery cohort of around 98 patients was used, comprising 43 with Graves' ophthalmopathy and approximately 57 with stable Graves' hyperthyroidism. The paper describes TCR Vbeta CDR3 sequencing of around 130 peripheral blood samples, made up of 43 ophthalmopathy patients, over 70 hyperthyroidism patients and roughly 17 progressor patients. The study also compared thyroid tissue and blood T-cell repertoires from over 5 Graves' hyperthyroidism patients. The 75 to 100 discovery patients were randomly divided into training and test sets at a 7:3 ratio. After sampling, hyperthyroidism patients received methimazole starting at 30 mg daily, and ophthalmopathy patients received high-dose intravenous methylprednisolone. Prospective prediction of ophthalmopathy was tested in an independent validation cohort of about 19 hyperthyroidism patients and 17 patients who later progressed to ophthalmopathy.

Per the germline V gene (reference sequence), DFQATT is the CDR1 and SNEGSKA is the CDR2. V was cut back by 6 bases and J by 1 base, leaving a gap of 13 bases between them. The CDR3 has 14 amino acids, counting the end cysteine and phenylalanine. The only DNA kept is the CDR3, 42 bases in frame from the first base. Amplification of TCR beta CDR3 regions was carried out from RNA transcripts. A first-round RT-PCR of the TCR CDR3 used the HTBI primer set with the Qiagen OneStep RT-PCR kit. Libraries were constructed in a second round of multiplex PCR, after which size selection and purification were carried out. Paired-end sequencing of the libraries was performed with 100 bp reads on an Illumina HiSeq2000. Turning to the authors' computational methods: SOAPnuke was used to process the raw data, removing reads that contained adapters or uncalled bases, had a mean Phred below 15, or lacked an exact match to the constant primer or identifier. High-quality paired reads were merged using COPE v1.2.5, and each unique nucleotide sequence was defined as a clonotype. MiTCR v1.1 was used to align the clonotypes against IMGT TRBV, TRBD and TRBJ reference segments. Analysis was restricted to V-J combinations with a frequency above 0.0001, which covered roughly 99% of repertoires. A TCS score was defined as the ratio between F50 (clonal expansion) and ExV (chaos), using BLOSUM62-based TCRdist between CDR3 peptides within each V-J. Welch's t-statistics and random forest reduced fewer than 550 V-J features to about 12, which were used in a naive Bayes classifier (R e1071). TCRdb cleaned the public reads at Q25 with fastp, built clones with MiXCR and kept in-frame beta chains. Entries that share a CDR3 protein sequence are merged under the most common genes and DNA. These V and J calls rely on TCRdb rather than the paper's analysis. The table for this sample lists hundreds of thousands of distinct CDR3 sequences; 14% of them were counted only once. 10% to 13% of the sample is held by the ten biggest clonotypes.

What the research found in general, with its limitations: No statistical method was used to fix the sample size in advance, and group allocation was not hidden from the investigators. A model built on a 13 V-J signature distinguished ophthalmopathy from stable hyperthyroidism, reaching around 90% sensitivity and 81.08% specificity in cross-validation and 80%/75% in testing. Most expanded thyroid clonotypes (frequency above 0.001) were also detected in blood, suggesting blood repertoires may reflect thyroid immune responses. During validation, the model predicted progression to ophthalmopathy a median of about 6.3 months ahead of onset, with around 65% sensitivity and almost 75% specificity.

Stable Graves' hyperthyroidism was defined as no progression to ophthalmopathy during 18 months of follow-up. Hyperthyroidism patients were newly diagnosed, with disease duration under 2 months, and aged 18 to 65 years. The study excluded patients with uncontrolled infections, other autoimmune diseases, pregnancy or lactation. Clinical symptoms, serum thyroxine and TRAb, thyroid ultrasound, and orbital computed tomography formed the basis for the diagnoses. PBMCs were isolated from more than 8 ml of fresh peripheral blood by Ficoll-Paque density gradient centrifugation. Total RNA was extracted using Trizol reagent, and RNA quality was assessed on an Agilent 2100 Bioanalyzer. This clonotype was recorded many times. No antigen is known for it. No clone much larger than this one lies a single base away; base qualities are absent.

The sequence links TRBV20-1 to TRBJ1-5; tentative D gene TRBD1, with 5 bases matching. Sequenced sample: blood. This clonotype originated in a woman between 18 and 30 years old with Graves' hyperthyroidism. The sequenced DNA: TGCAGTGCCCCGATTGGGGGAAGCAATCAGCCCCAGCATTTT. Its product reads: CSAPIGGSNQPQHF.